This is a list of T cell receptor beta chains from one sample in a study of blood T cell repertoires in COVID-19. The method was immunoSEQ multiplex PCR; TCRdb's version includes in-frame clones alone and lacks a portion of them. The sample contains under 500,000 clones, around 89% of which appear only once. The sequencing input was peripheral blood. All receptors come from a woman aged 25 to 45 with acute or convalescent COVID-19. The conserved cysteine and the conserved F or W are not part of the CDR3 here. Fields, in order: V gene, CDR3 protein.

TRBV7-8	ASRSDRDYEQY
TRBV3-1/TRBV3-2	ASSQGSGPGELF
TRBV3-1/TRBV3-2	ASSQEGSGVSTDTQY
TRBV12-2	ASRPRNMDSLIAGANVLT
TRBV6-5	ASTKSPYNEQF
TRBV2	ASRGDLWEETQY
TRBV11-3	ASSSRDRGNTGELF
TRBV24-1	ATSDDRTANYGYT
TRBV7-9	ASSLEAGGLTPLH
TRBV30	AWSELSGLTQY
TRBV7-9	ASNQYGNTEAF
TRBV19	ASSAWRPGGSYEQY
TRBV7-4	ASSYPSLPGIPSGNSPLH
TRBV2	ARPTSGATYEQY
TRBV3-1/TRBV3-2	ASSASSSGNTIY
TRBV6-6	ASSGTSGGPSYEQY
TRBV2	ASRIDKTPLH
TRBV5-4	ASSFSGNTEAF
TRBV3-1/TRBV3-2	ASSLSGGAYNEQF
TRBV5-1	ASKNLTSRFSTDTQY
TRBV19	ASSWGQGDGYT
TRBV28	ASSGTAYYEQY
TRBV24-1	ATSEPGLAGTQY
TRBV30	AWTPGLRSDTQY
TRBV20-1	SAGSREGYT
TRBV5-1	ASSSGQDNQPQH
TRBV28	ASSLPGFYEQY
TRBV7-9	ASSSTHGNTEAF
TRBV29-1	SVVWQQETQY
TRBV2	ASRLGQDNEQF
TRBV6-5	ASRLADRGRNEQF
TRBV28	ASSRDTGQGSGEQY
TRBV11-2	ASSPGSSYEQY
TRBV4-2	ASSEVRGTGELF
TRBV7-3	ASSLTSGAYNEQF
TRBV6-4	ASSDLGGGLDEQF
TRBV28	ASSFLSDGYT
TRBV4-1	ASSQEASGGADTQY
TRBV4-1	ASSQVGAYEQY
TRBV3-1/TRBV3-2	ASSPGTSAGGETQY
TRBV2	ASSELQAGTDTQY
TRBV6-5	ASRTGGSDYGYT
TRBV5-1	ASSLASPDTQY
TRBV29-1	SVEGTDLYNEQF
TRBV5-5	ASSLLGMTSYEQY
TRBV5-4	ASSFGQGATDTQY